A few counts support the clone carrying this T cell receptor beta chain. Its antigen is not identified. TCRdb fed the 5' RACE reads into MiXCR, producing one record per CDR3 protein. The data contain some 710,000 distinct CDR3 sequences, around 6% of them singletons. The data were obtained in a study of identical twins. The study, taken as a whole, reports: Abundant cord blood beta clonotypes carried fewer insertions; memory repertoires showed none.

Healthy Caucasians alone served as donors. This TCR came from a man aged 18 to 35 in good health. Material: naive T cells sorted from blood.

CDR3 nucleotide sequence: TGTGCCAGCAGTTACTTTAAGCGGGCTGGCACAGATACGCAGTATTTT. Translating gives CASSYFKRAGTDTQYF. The chain joins TRBV6-5 to TRBJ2-3; D is perhaps TRBD2 (6 bases). CDR1 and CDR2 from the germline V gene are MNHEY and SVGAGI. With 1 base removed from V and 1 base from J, the gap between germline ends came to 12 bases. This CDR3 region has 16 residues.